The subject of this entry is one T cell receptor beta chain. Some clones are missing from TCRdb's copy, which holds only in-frame ones; the method was immunoSEQ multiplex PCR. This table holds 200,000 or so clones, around 83% found once. The data were obtained in a study of blood T cell repertoires in COVID-19. On the study more broadly: Donors in the United States, Italy and Spain gave samples during acute or convalescent COVID-19.

Per the germline V gene, CDR1 is MNHEY and CDR2 is SVGAGI. Trimming left V 6 bases short and J 3 bases short, with 9 bases between. The CDR3 length is 12 residues. This clonotype originated in a woman aged 40-49 years with acute or convalescent COVID-19. The gene calls are TRBV6-5 and TRBJ2-7, with D unclear. Sequenced material: peripheral blood. The CDR3: CASRARYYEQYF. The CDR3 DNA is TGTGCCAGCAGGGCAAGATACTACGAGCAGTACTTC.